Listed below are T cell receptor beta chains from one sample, sequenced in a study of CD8 T cells in ankylosing spondylitis. TCRdb reprocessed the 5' RACE reads with MiXCR, giving one entry per CDR3 protein. The sample consists of some 700,000 distinct CDR3 sequences, 15% to 20% of them appearing once. Sample: blood, either unsorted or a sorted T cell fraction (not recorded which). The receptors derive from a male donor with ankylosing spondylitis. CDR3s include the opening cysteine and the closing phenylalanine or tryptophan. D genes are given only for firm matches.

14	TRBJ2-7	TRBD2	TRBV5-1	CASSPRGGRDEQYF
17	TRBJ1-4	TRBD1	TRBV6-5	CASSYTGQGTTNEKLFF
13	TRBJ1-6	.	TRBV5-1	CASSFRVASPLHF
15	TRBJ2-6	.	TRBV12-3/TRBV12-4	CASSFTDSGANVLTF
18	TRBJ2-1	.	TRBV29-1	CSVEDFGLAESSYNEQFF
13	TRBJ2-7	.	TRBV20-1	CCAEDSRPYEQYF
14	TRBJ1-6	TRBD1	TRBV12-3/TRBV12-4	CASSTGQVFSPLHF
16	TRBJ2-5	TRBD2	TRBV7-7	CASSLGFAGGQETQYF
16	TRBJ2-3	.	TRBV29-1	CSVDTPGVGSTDTQYF
15	TRBJ1-1	TRBD1	TRBV9	CASSPGQVVNTEAFF
15	TRBJ1-2	.	TRBV7-2	CASSLDPGLLNGYTF
13	TRBJ2-7	TRBD2	TRBV20-1	CSVLAGGLYEQYF
13	TRBJ1-2	.	TRBV7-9	CASGEDGTYGYTF
16	TRBJ1-2	TRBD1	TRBV5-6	CASSFRQGVGQYGYTF
14	TRBJ1-6	.	TRBV5-1	CASSFRGGDSPLHF
13	TRBJ2-5	.	TRBV29-1	CSAPWQAKETQYF
14	TRBJ2-5	TRBD2	TRBV20-1	CSAPKGTGGKTQYF
17	TRBJ2-3	TRBD2	TRBV4-3	CASSQDGTSGYTDTQYF
15	TRBJ1-4	.	TRBV6-5	CASSYSTGRNEKLFF
14	TRBJ2-7	.	TRBV7-9	CASSTEWTAHEQYF
13	TRBJ2-1	.	TRBV5-6	CASSLIQAFEQFF
12	TRBJ1-1	.	TRBV29-1	CSVHSRGAEAFF